The clone carrying this T cell receptor beta chain was detected once. The CDR3 sequence is 16 residues long. Germline values: CDR1 SGHTA, CDR2 FQGNSA. The V and J ends lost 4 bases and 4 bases, in that order; junction bases with no gene match: 9. Libraries were prepared by immunoSEQ multiplex PCR; TCRdb keeps only in-frame clonotypes and omits some of them. In the table there are about 59,000 clones, 75% to 90% of which are singletons. The data derive from a study of technical replicates of blood from a few donors. V gene TRBV7-2 combines with J gene TRBJ1-2, with 10 bases identical to TRBD1. The material sequenced was PBMCs. This sequence originates from a human donor in good health. Some clones in this sample may be carry-over from other donors' samples. CDR3 sequence: CASSSNPGQGGYGYTF. CDR3 DNA sequence: TGTGCCAGCAGCTCCAACCCCGGACAGGGGGGCTATGGCTACACCTTC. Full variable domain (remainder filled in from reference TRBV7-2 and TRBJ1-2): GAGVSQSPSNKVTEKGKDVELRCDPISGHTALYWYRQSLGQGLEFLIYFQGNSAPDKSGLPSDRFSAERTGGSVSTLTIQRTQQEDSAVYLCASSSNPGQGGYGYTFGSGTRLTVV.